This T cell receptor beta chain derives from a study of T cells in women clearing cervical HPV infection. The overall study: Controls gave blood once infection was undetectable; cases at lesion identification. Cases' blood sampling followed lesion detection by median around 150 days (90 to 200). Only a few women had HLA typing results available.

CDR1 and CDR2 (germline): SGHRS, YFSETQ. V lost 4 bases and J lost 4, with 21 bases in between. The CDR3 extends over 16 amino acids. Regarding this clone: What it binds is not known. The read ends 3 residues shy of where the CDR3 ends; the end is completed using the germline J gene.

Repertoires were generated with immunoSEQ multiplex PCR, while TCRdb's copy carries only in-frame clones and drops some. In total, the table holds about 32,000 clones. Study-level points and caveats: Unknown T-cell numbers per sample may underlie the richness differences.

The chain employs TRBV5-1 and TRBJ2-7, with a tentative D call TRBD2 (6 bases). The source of this sequence is a woman between 18 and 75 years old with a cervical HPV16 infection that either progressed to CIN3+ or cleared (not recorded which). The specimen was blood buffy coat. CDR3 in amino acids: CASSPSGGAGRYEQYF. CDR3 DNA, as far as it was read: TGCGCCAGCAGCCCCTCCGGCGGGGCGGGAAGGTACGAG.